This entry is about one TCR beta chain. Antigen: not known. The sample belongs to a study of blood T cells in healthy people across ages. Healthy Russian Caucasian donors spanned ages about 6 to 100 years. Each of the donors had 8 to 10 milliliters of peripheral blood drawn into EDTA-treated Vacutainer tubes. Study observations and caveats: With donor CMV status unknown, expanded clonotype changes were possibly confounded.

J lost 6 bases, V lost 4 bases, and 4 bases had no gene match. The CDR3 totals 14 residues. CDR1 and CDR2 (germline): SGDLS, YYNGEE. Then a second PCR, running about 6 to 12 cycles, was carried out with a sample-barcoded 5' primer and a J-beta primer mix. Every sample gave at least 2.5 million paired-end reads containing CDR3. TCRdb used MiXCR to reprocess the 5' RACE reads, holding one entry per CDR3 protein. The sample consists of 1.2 million to 1.5 million distinct CDR3 sequences, about 43% of them appearing once. The TCR sequence derives from a woman aged 18-30 years in good health. This chain uses TRBV9 with TRBJ2-2, with 9 positions matching TRBD1. Sequenced sample: blood. The CDR3 here is CASSTWDRAGELFF. Here the CDR3 DNA reads TGTGCCAGCAGCACCTGGGACAGGGCCGGGGAGCTGTTTTTT.